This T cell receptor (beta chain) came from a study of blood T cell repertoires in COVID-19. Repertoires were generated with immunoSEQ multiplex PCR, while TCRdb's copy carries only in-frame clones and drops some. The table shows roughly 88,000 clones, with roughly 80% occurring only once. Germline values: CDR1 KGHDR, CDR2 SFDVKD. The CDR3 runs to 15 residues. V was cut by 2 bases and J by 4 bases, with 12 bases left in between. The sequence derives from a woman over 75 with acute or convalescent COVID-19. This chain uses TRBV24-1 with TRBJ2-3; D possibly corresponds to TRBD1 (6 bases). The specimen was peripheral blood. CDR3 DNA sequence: TGTGCCACCAGTGATTGGACAGACAAGTCAGATACGCAGTATTTT. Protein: CATSDWTDKSDTQYF.